This entry features one T cell receptor (beta chain) sequence. The data originate from a study of technical replicates of blood from four donors. Using immunoSEQ multiplex PCR, the repertoire was profiled, and TCRdb retains in-frame clones only, with some absent. The sample lists tens of thousands of clones, more than 85% occurring once. The V and J ends lost 6 bases and 4 bases respectively, with 12 bases between them. The CDR3 has 13 residues. Looked up from germline, CDR1 is MDHEN and CDR2 is SYDVKM. Sequencing input: T cells isolated from PBMCs. This TCR was sampled from a human donor in good health. The V and J genes are TRBV28 and TRBJ1-2, with D maybe TRBD1 (6 bases). CDR3 coding DNA: TGTGCCAGCAGCTCTGGACAGCTCTATGGCTACACCTTC. Its translation: CASSSGQLYGYTF.